This paragraph covers one T cell receptor beta chain sequence. This entry is derived from a study of T cell changes during pregnancy in multiple sclerosis. CDR3 length equals 18 residues. CDR1 is LNHDA, CDR2 SQIVND, per germline (reference sequence). Unmatched junction bases numbered 12, after V lost 4 bases and J lost 0 bases. Assay: immunoSEQ multiplex PCR; the TCRdb copy retains only in-frame clones and omits some. The profile shows roughly 40,000 clones, around 94% of them singletons. This TCR derives from a female donor with multiple sclerosis, enrolled in a pregnancy study. The V and J genes are TRBV19 and TRBJ1-1; 9 nucleotides align to TRBD1. The source material was peripheral blood, sampled before pregnancy. The CDR3 DNA is TGTGCCAGTAGTACCAATCCGGGACAGGGCTACATGAACACTGAAGCTTTCTTT. It yields the protein CASSTNPGQGYMNTEAFF.